One and the same sample provided the 7 T cell receptor beta chains below, sequenced in a study of CD8 T cells in Susac syndrome (dated by TCRdb to between 2018 and 2020). Library preparation used the immunoSEQ multiplex PCR assay. RNA was extracted using the RNeasy kit, and roughly 0.5 to 1 microgram was reverse transcribed with random hexamers. TCRdb's own reprocessing of the public reads used fastp at Q25 and MiXCR and kept productive beta chains. When rows share a CDR3 protein, they turn into one entry using the most common DNA and genes. Present in this sample are tens of thousands of distinct CDR3 sequences, just over 90% of which were seen just once. Jointly, the top ten make up 0.5% to 0.65% of the sample. What was sequenced was CD4+ T cells from PBMCs. The origin of the receptors is a human donor with Susac syndrome.

The chain has TRBV27 and TRBJ2-5; 9 bases line up with TRBD2. The germline gives CDR1 MNHEY, CDR2 SMNVEV (reference sequence). Trimming cost V 3 bases and J 4 bases; bases outside gene matches: 15. CDR3 length: 18 amino acids. The CDR3 nucleotides are TGTGCCAGCAGTTTCCAGGTGGGCGCGGGAGGGCCCGTAGAGACCCAGTACTTC. Translating gives CASSFQVGAGGPVETQYF.

CDR3 DNA: TGTGCCAGCAGTTTTGCAGTAAACTATGGCTACACCTTC. It encodes CASSFAVNYGYTF. The V and J genes are TRBV27 and TRBJ1-2, with unresolved D. This CDR3 is 13 amino acids long. Looked up from germline, CDR1 is MNHEY and CDR2 is SMNVEV (reference sequence). V lost 3 bases and J lost 2, with 7 bases in between.

V usage is TRBV7-9 and J usage is TRBJ1-3; D call uncertain. The CDR3 totals 12 residues. The germline gives CDR1 SEHNR, CDR2 FQNEAQ (reference sequence). The CDR3 is CGWVRSGNTIYF. The CDR3 DNA follows: TGTGGTTGGGTTAGGTCTGGAAACACCATATATTTT.

The V gene is TRBV6-5, the J gene TRBJ1-5; tentatively, D is TRBD1 (6 bases). From germline, CDR1 is MNHEY and CDR2 SVGAGI. This CDR3 contains 15 residues. V lost 4 bases and J lost 5, with 15 bases in between. The CDR3 coding sequence is TGTGCCAGCAGTTCACAGGGTTGGGGGTATCAGCCCCAGCATTTT. Encoded protein: CASSSQGWGYQPQHF.

This sequence joins TRBV7-8 and TRBJ1-2, with D unclear. V lost 4 bases and J lost 4, with 16 bases in between. Germline CDR1 SGHVS, CDR2 FQNEAQ. This CDR3 is 15 amino acids long. CDR3 nucleotide sequence: TGTGCCAGCAGCTCCAATTTCCTCCGGAGCTATGGCTACACCTTC. This encodes CASSSNFLRSYGYTF.

This clonotype has just a few counts. The chain uses TRBV11-2 and TRBJ2-5; 9 nucleotides agree with TRBD2. The CDR3 length is 18 residues. V was pared by 2 bases and J by 5 bases, with 15 bases of the junction left unmatched. Germline V gene data show CDR1 as SGHAT and CDR2 as FQNNGV. In DNA form, the CDR3 reads TGTGCCAGCAGCTTAAGGGCTGTGGCGGGAGGGCCCCGGGAGACCCAGTACTTC. This translates into CASSLRAVAGGPRETQYF.

This clonotype was seen more than once but under ten times. V gene TRBV7-2 combines with J gene TRBJ2-7; D may be TRBD2 (5 bases). CDR1 is SGHTA, CDR2 FQGNSA, per germline. V was pared by 4 bases and J by 7 bases, with 20 bases between. This CDR3 is 15 amino acids long. The CDR3 protein is CASSSSLGEIREQYF. The CDR3 region has the DNA TGTGCCAGCAGCTCTTCCCTGGGAGAAATTAGGGAGCAGTACTTC.